This passage covers 19 T cell receptor beta chains from one sample sequenced in a study of shared clonotypes between healthy human individuals. The assay was immunoSEQ multiplex PCR, and TCRdb's table has in-frame clones only and misses some. In the table there are over 2 million clones, roughly 94% of which are singletons. The sequenced material came from naive CD4+ T cells sorted from blood. Subset in this sample: CD45RA+ positively selected. The receptors here all came from a man in his late teens or twenties in good health.

This chain uses TRBV5-1 with TRBJ2-3; the match to TRBD1 covers 7 bases. CDR3 length: 15 amino acids. The germline V gene encodes CDR1 SGHRS and CDR2 YFSETQ. V gave up 3 bases and J gave up 4 bases; unmatched junction bases: 8. CDR3 DNA: TGCGCCAGCAGCTCCACAGGGGCCTCAGCAGATACGCAGTATTTT. Encoded protein: CASSSTGASADTQYF.

The CDR3 here is CASGPGGSNIQYF. In DNA, the CDR3 is TGTGCCAGCGGTCCCGGAGGTTCAAACATTCAGTACTTC. The chain couples TRBV7-6 to TRBJ2-4, with D possibly being TRBD2 (5 bases). Germline-derived CDR1 and CDR2 are SGHVS and FNYEAQ. This CDR3 region has 13 residues. V gave up 8 bases and J gave up 6 bases, with 14 bases separating them.

The chain carries TRBV6-5 and TRBJ1-2; D is unresolved. The CDR3 consists of 13 residues. Germline loops: CDR1 MNHEY, CDR2 SVGAGI. V was clipped by 9 bases and J by 3 bases, with 14 bases between them. The CDR3 coding sequence is TGTGCCAGTGGAGTTTTGAACGACTATGGCTACACCTTC. Encoded protein: CASGVLNDYGYTF.

The chain links TRBV5-6 to TRBJ2-5, with 7 bases lining up with TRBD2. This CDR3 has 15 residues. CDR1 is SGHDT, CDR2 YYEEEE, per germline. Germline trimming cut 4 bases from V and 4 bases from J; bases unmatched to any gene: 10. The CDR3 coding sequence is TGTGCCAGCAGCCGAGGGAGCGGGAAGCCAGAGACCCAGTACTTC. Residues: CASSRGSGKPETQYF.

The V call is TRBV5-1, the J call TRBJ2-3, with 8 bases that match TRBD2. This CDR3 comprises 16 residues. V lost 0 bases, J lost 2 bases, and 5 bases stayed unmatched. Germline V lookup: CDR1 SGHRS, CDR2 YFSETQ. CDR3 protein: CASSLAKTSATDTQYF. The CDR3 coding sequence is TGCGCCAGCAGCTTGGCCAAGACTAGCGCCACAGATACGCAGTATTTT.

This clone was seen just once. This rearrangement joins TRBV10-2 to TRBJ2-7, with D possibly TRBD2 on 7 matching bases. This CDR3 has 17 residues. CDR1 is WSHSY and CDR2 is SAAADI in the germline V gene. V was cut by 4 bases and J by 3 bases, with 22 bases left in between. The CDR3 DNA reads TGCGCCAGCAGTGGGAGGGGCAGGGGCGGGGGATACTACGAGCAGTACTTC. Its protein is CASSGRGRGGGYYEQYF.

V gene TRBV6-1 combines with J gene TRBJ1-4; TRBD1 agrees at 8 bases. Germline V gene data show CDR1 as MNHNS and CDR2 as SASEGT. The V segment lost 3 bases and the J segment 7 bases; nucleotides outside the gene matches: 1. The length of the CDR3 is 13 residues. CDR3 residues: CASSETGVEKLFF. CDR3 DNA: TGTGCCAGCAGTGAGACAGGGGTTGAAAAACTGTTTTTT.

The CDR3 DNA is TGTGCCAGCAGTTACTCAAAGCCGAACACCGGGGAGCTGTTTTTT. Its translation is CASSYSKPNTGELFF. The chain has TRBV6-5 and TRBJ2-2; D is uncertain. The germline CDR1 and CDR2 sequences are MNHEY and SVGAGI. Trimming cost V 0 bases and J 0 bases, with 5 bases left between them. The CDR3 runs 15 residues.

J is TRBJ2-5 and V is TRBV5-1; 8 bases are shared with TRBD1. Germline lookup yields CDR1 SGHRS and CDR2 YFSETQ. There are 11 residues in the CDR3. Trimming cost V 3 bases and J 9 bases; bases outside gene matches: 1. The CDR3 bases are TGCGCCAGCAGCTCACAGGGGGCCCAGTACTTC. Amino acid sequence: CASSSQGAQYF. The complete variable domain, with remaining parts taken from reference TRBV5-1 and TRBJ2-5, reads KAGVTQTPRYLIKTRGQQVTLSCSPISGHRSVSWYQQTPGQGLQFLFEYFSETQRNKGNFPGRFSGRQFSNSRSEMNVSTLELGDSALYLCASSSQGAQYFGPGTRLLVL.

The V call is TRBV6-5, the J call TRBJ1-1; TRBD1 might be the D (6 bases). The CDR3 covers 14 residues. V dropped 4 bases and J dropped 0 bases, with 9 bases sitting between them. Germline CDR1 MNHEY, CDR2 SVGAGI. DNA for the CDR3: TGTGCCAGCAGTTCGGGGGGCCTGAACACTGAAGCTTTCTTT. Translated: CASSSGGLNTEAFF.

This clone was seen once. The V and J genes are TRBV5-1 and TRBJ2-2; 12 bases map to TRBD2. With V trimmed by 1 base and J by 2 bases, 3 bases remained unmatched. Germline loops: CDR1 SGHRS, CDR2 YFSETQ. CDR3 length: 17 residues. The CDR3 DNA is TGCGCCAGCAGCTTGCAACTAGCGGGGGGAAACACCGGGGAGCTGTTTTTT. Amino acid sequence: CASSLQLAGGNTGELFF.

The rearrangement links TRBV6-6 to TRBJ1-2; D is possibly TRBD1 (6 bases). The germline V gene encodes CDR1 MNHNY and CDR2 SVGAGI (reference sequence). The germline V and J ends were trimmed by 7 bases and 8 bases, with 17 bases remaining between them. The CDR3 runs to 13 residues. The CDR3 spells CASTSPPGEGYTF. CDR3 nucleotide sequence: TGTGCCAGCACCTCCCCCCCAGGGGAAGGCTACACCTTC.

The chain combines TRBV10-3 with TRBJ2-7; 8 nucleotides match TRBD2. The CDR3 has 14 residues. The V gene's germline CDR1 is ENHRY and CDR2 SYGVKD. Trimming at V came to 6 bases and at J to 3 bases, leaving 7 bases not matched to a gene. The CDR3 here is CAIRPGLGLYEQYF. CDR3 DNA sequence: TGTGCCATCAGACCGGGACTAGGACTCTACGAGCAGTACTTC.

The chain couples TRBV2 to TRBJ2-1, with 15 bases lining up with TRBD2. The V gene end was trimmed by 8 bases and the J gene end by 9 bases; junction bases not matched to a gene: 2. The V gene's germline CDR1 is SNHLY and CDR2 FYNNEI. This CDR3 has 13 amino acids. CDR3 sequence reads: CASSGLAGGEQFF. In DNA form, the CDR3 reads TGTGCCAGCTCGGGACTAGCGGGGGGTGAGCAGTTCTTC. The full variable domain, its missing parts supplied by reference TRBV2 and TRBJ2-1, is EPEVTQTPSHQVTQMGQEVILRCVPISNHLYFYWYRQILGQKVEFLVSFYNNEISEKSEIFDDQFSVERPDGSNFTLKIRSTKLEDSAMYFCASSGLAGGEQFFGPGTRLTVL.

Only one count was recorded for this clone. The chain carries TRBV19 and TRBJ2-7; 8 bases are shared with TRBD2. V was pared by 6 bases and J by 0 bases, with 4 bases of the junction left unmatched. Germline CDR1 LNHDA, CDR2 SQIVND (reference sequence). The CDR3 extends over 14 amino acids. CDR3 in DNA: TGTGCCAGTAGACTAGCGGCAAGCTCCTACGAGCAGTACTTC. This gives the protein CASRLAASSYEQYF.

V gene TRBV5-4 combines with J gene TRBJ1-2; the match to TRBD1 covers 7 bases. The V gene end was trimmed by 4 bases and the J gene end by 0 bases; junction bases not matched to a gene: 9. Germline values: CDR1 SGHNT, CDR2 YYREEE (reference sequence). The CDR3 spans 16 residues. The chain's CDR3 is CASSPGGGTANYGYTF. DNA of the CDR3: TGTGCCAGCAGCCCCGGGGGTGGGACAGCTAACTATGGCTACACCTTC.

This clone occurred a few times. This chain uses TRBV2 with TRBJ2-7; maybe TRBD2 (7 bases). The CDR3 covers 14 residues. Germline CDR1 is SNHLY and CDR2 is FYNNEI. The germline V and J ends were trimmed by 7 bases and 6 bases, with 19 bases remaining between them. The CDR3 DNA reads as TGTGCCAGCATGGCGGGGGCCCCCGGGGGCGAGCAGTACTTC. This translates into CASMAGAPGGEQYF. Based on the CDR3 plus reference TRBV2 and TRBJ2-7, the full variable domain is EPEVTQTPSHQVTQMGQEVILRCVPISNHLYFYWYRQILGQKVEFLVSFYNNEISEKSEIFDDQFSVERPDGSNFTLKIRSTKLEDSAMYFCASMAGAPGGEQYFGPGTRLTVT.

The rearrangement joins TRBV4-1 to TRBJ2-2; 11 nucleotides line up with TRBD1. V lost 4 bases and J lost 2; bases outside the gene matches: 3. The CDR3 has 16 residues. Germline CDR1 is MGHRA and CDR2 is YSYEKL. For the CDR3, the DNA is TGCGCCAGCAGCCTGAGGACAGGGGGCAACACCGGGGAGCTGTTTTTT. Its protein is CASSLRTGGNTGELFF.

To note about this clone: Other DNA sequences in this sample translate to the same CDR3. The rearrangement uses TRBV5-1 and TRBJ1-5; 8 bases line up with TRBD1. The CDR3 has 14 residues. V trimming: 4 bases; J trimming: 4 bases; junction bases outside the gene matches: 4. Germline CDR1 is SGHRS and CDR2 is YFSETQ. The DNA of the CDR3 is TGCGCCAGCAGCGAACAGGGGGGTAATCAGCCCCAGCATTTT. This encodes CASSEQGGNQPQHF.